This TCR beta chain was profiled in a study of vaccination and CD4 T cells after COVID-19. By share of the sample, this clonotype is large. Its antigen is not known. Trimming took 6 bases from V and 3 from J, leaving 9 bases between them. This CDR3 has 13 residues. CDR1 is ENHRY, CDR2 SYGVKD, per germline. Sample treatment: approximately 9-day PBMC culture with coronavirus spike peptide pools or control peptides (ViraFEST assay). ViraFEST grew antigen-specific T cells using peptide pools, then sequenced TCRs. Researchers used the Oncomine TCR Beta short-read assay to sequence DNA from cultured CD4+ T cells. TCRdb redid the calling of the PCR reads with MiXCR, one entry per CDR3 protein. Of more than 9,000 distinct CDR3 sequences detected, approximately 60% appear once; the ten largest clones hold 17%. Findings and caveats of the study: Rising from roughly 21 to 40, the median of SARS-CoV-2-reactive clonotypes did not change significantly. Looking at convalescent patients, a median approximately 83% of reactive clones were present only post-vaccination.

V and J are TRBV10-3 and TRBJ2-1; no clear D gene. The TCR was taken from a human donor who had recovered from COVID-19. Source material: CD4+ T cells from blood, cultured in vitro. The CDR3 nucleotides are TGTGCCATCAGCACGACTGGCTACAATGAGCAGTTCTTC. This codes for CAISTTGYNEQFF.